These 15 T cell receptor beta chains were all obtained from the same sample, sequenced in a study of T cell responses to AZD1222 COVID-19 vaccine. Here immunoSEQ multiplex PCR was the method, and the copy in TCRdb shows in-frame clones only, minus some. The sample records 130,000 or so clones, 90% to 95% being singletons. The sample consisted of peripheral blood, taken on day 0 of AZD1222 vaccination. These receptors were collected from an adult in good health.

The chain employs TRBV5-1 and TRBJ1-1, with D uncertain. CDR1 and CDR2 from the germline V gene are SGHRS and YFSETQ. With 0 bases removed from V and 4 bases from J, the gap between germline ends came to 16 bases. There are 16 residues in the CDR3. CDR3 region: CASSLEPVGPLTEAFF. The CDR3, as DNA: TGCGCCAGCAGCTTGGAGCCGGTGGGTCCCCTCACTGAAGCTTTCTTT.

This chain connects TRBV12-3 or TRBV12-4 to TRBJ1-4, with D unclear. CDR3 length equals 12 residues. Trimming pared 4 bases from V and 7 bases from J, leaving 7 bases between. CDR3 bases: TGTGCCAGCAGTTCCAGCCCTGAAAAACTGTTTTTT. Protein: CASSSSPEKLFF.

The rearrangement links TRBV2 to TRBJ2-3; TRBD2 aligns across 14 bases. CDR1 and CDR2 from the germline V gene are SNHLY and FYNNEI. The CDR3 contains 16 residues. V lost 6 bases and J lost 2; bases outside the gene matches: 4. The CDR3 DNA follows: TGTGCCAGCAGCCGGACTAGCGGGGGGATCACAGATACGCAGTATTTT. It specifies CASSRTSGGITDTQYF.

The chain joins TRBV5-1 to TRBJ2-7, with 16 bases identical to TRBD2. With V trimmed by 4 bases and J by 5 bases, 18 bases remained unmatched. The CDR3 loop spans 20 amino acids. CDR1 and CDR2 (germline): SGHRS, YFSETQ. The chain's CDR3 is CASSPEGSGTSGRALDEQYF. The CDR3 DNA reads as TGCGCCAGCAGCCCGGAAGGGTCCGGGACTAGCGGGAGGGCCCTGGACGAGCAGTACTTC.

V and J are TRBV18 and TRBJ2-2, with TRBD2 matching 9 bases. CDR3 length equals 16 residues. The germline V gene encodes CDR1 KGHSH and CDR2 LQKENI. V shed 2 bases and J 0 bases; nucleotides not matched to a gene: 1. The CDR3 here is CASSPLAGANTGELFF. In DNA form, the CDR3 reads TGTGCCAGCTCACCATTAGCGGGGGCGAACACCGGGGAGCTGTTTTTT.

CDR3 protein: CATRNRVRTEAFF. DNA of the CDR3: TGTGCCACCAGAAACAGGGTACGCACTGAAGCTTTCTTT. The rearrangement joins TRBV15 to TRBJ1-1; perhaps TRBD1 as D (6 bases). The germline CDR1 and CDR2 sequences are LNHNV and YYDKDF (reference sequence). There are 13 residues in the CDR3. V was shortened by 6 bases and J by 4 bases, with 12 bases between the two germline ends.

The gene calls are TRBV6-2 or TRBV6-3 and TRBJ1-5; TRBD1 is a possible D gene (6 bases). Germline assignment: CDR1 MNHEY and CDR2 SVGEGT. This CDR3 region has 12 residues. V lost 6 bases, J lost 7 bases, and 10 bases lay in between. CDR3 loop: CASSHRVQPQHF. The CDR3 DNA is TGTGCCAGCAGCCACAGGGTCCAGCCCCAGCATTTT.

V is TRBV19 and J is TRBJ2-3, with 7 bases matching TRBD1. After removal of 5 bases from V and 0 bases from J, the junction contained 11 bases not matched to a gene. This CDR3 has 17 amino acids. The germline V gene has CDR1 LNHDA and CDR2 SQIVND (reference sequence). In nucleotides, the CDR3 is TGTGCCAGTAGTCCCGAGAAAGGGACAGCCAGCACAGATACGCAGTATTTT. Its protein product is CASSPEKGTASTDTQYF.

This rearrangement joins TRBV19 to TRBJ2-7; 7 bases are shared with TRBD2. CDR1 is LNHDA, CDR2 SQIVND, per germline (reference sequence). Germline trimming cut 6 bases from V and 4 bases from J; bases unmatched to any gene: 6. There are 13 residues in the CDR3. CDR3 protein: CASSGLGWYEQYF. CDR3 DNA: TGTGCCAGTAGCGGACTAGGATGGTACGAGCAGTACTTC.

The chain recombines TRBV4-2 with TRBJ2-5, with D hard to call. Germline CDR1 reads LGHNA; CDR2 reads YNFKEQ. The CDR3 sequence is 15 residues long. V lost 0 bases and J lost 4, with 12 bases in between. CDR3 protein: CASSQERSDRETQYF. DNA for the CDR3: TGTGCCAGCAGCCAAGAAAGGTCCGATCGAGAGACCCAGTACTTC.

This clone was seen only a few times. The chain combines TRBV30 with TRBJ2-7, with 14 bases matching TRBD2. CDR3 length equals 16 residues. V was clipped by 3 bases and J by 7 bases; unmatched bases: 11. The germline V gene has CDR1 GTSNPN and CDR2 SVGIG (reference sequence). The CDR3 DNA is TGTGCCTGGAGGACATTGGGACTAGCGGGAGTAATGGAGCAGTACTTC. Its translation: CAWRTLGLAGVMEQYF.

The rearrangement uses TRBV25-1 and TRBJ1-1; possibly TRBD1 for D (5 bases). The CDR3 is 13 residues long. Trimming removed 3 bases from V and 6 bases from J, with 11 bases in between. Germline assignment: CDR1 MGHDK and CDR2 SYGVNS. The chain's CDR3 is CASSDPGRAEAFF. CDR3 nucleotide sequence: TGTGCCAGCAGTGATCCAGGGAGGGCTGAAGCTTTCTTT.

The J gene is TRBJ1-2, the V gene TRBV14; D perhaps matches TRBD1 (6 bases). Trimming took off 4 bases at V and 4 bases at J, with 13 bases between the two ends. The CDR3 spans 14 residues. Germline values: CDR1 SGHDN, CDR2 FVKESK. In nucleotides, the CDR3 is TGTGCCAGCAGCCGAACAGGGCTAGGCTATGGCTACACCTTC. Its protein product is CASSRTGLGYGYTF.

The chain combines TRBV11-2 with TRBJ1-1; TRBD1 agrees at 7 bases. Germline V CDR1 and CDR2: SGHAT, FQNNGV. V shed 5 bases, J shed 8 bases, and the junction held 8 bases outside the gene matches. The CDR3 runs to 13 residues. CDR3 sequence (DNA): TGTGCCAGCAGCGAGAACAGGGGAGACGAAGCTTTCTTT. Its translation is CASSENRGDEAFF.

This chain uses TRBV19 with TRBJ1-1, with TRBD1 as a possible D gene (6 bases). CDR1 LNHDA and CDR2 SQIVND come from the germline V gene (reference sequence). The V end was cut by 7 bases, the J end by 6 bases, with 12 bases between. The CDR3 is 12 amino acids. Here the CDR3 reads CASKQGLAEAFF. CDR3 nucleotides: TGTGCCAGTAAACAGGGATTGGCTGAAGCTTTCTTT.